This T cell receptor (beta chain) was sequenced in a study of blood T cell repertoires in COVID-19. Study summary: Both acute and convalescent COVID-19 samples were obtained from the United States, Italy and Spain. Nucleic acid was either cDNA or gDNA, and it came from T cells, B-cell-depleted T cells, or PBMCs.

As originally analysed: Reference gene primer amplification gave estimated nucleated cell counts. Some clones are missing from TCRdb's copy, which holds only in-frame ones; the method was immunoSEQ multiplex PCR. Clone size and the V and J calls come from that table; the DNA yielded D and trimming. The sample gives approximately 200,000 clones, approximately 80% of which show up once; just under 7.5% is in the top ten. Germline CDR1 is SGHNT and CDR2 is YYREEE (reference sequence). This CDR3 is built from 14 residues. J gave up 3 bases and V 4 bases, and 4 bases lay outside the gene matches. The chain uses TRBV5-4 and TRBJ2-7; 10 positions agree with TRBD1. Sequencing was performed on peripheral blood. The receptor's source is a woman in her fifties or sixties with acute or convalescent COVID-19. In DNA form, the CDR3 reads TGTGCCAGCAGCCCCCGGGACAGGGGCTACGAGCAGTACTTC. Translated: CASSPRDRGYEQYF.